The 29 T cell receptor beta chains given below trace back to one sample, sequenced in a study of blood T cell repertoires in COVID-19. Measured with immunoSEQ multiplex PCR; TCRdb has only the in-frame clones, and not every one. The data show fewer than 130,000 clones, 75% to 90% seen once. The sample comprised peripheral blood. The receptors shown here come from a woman at least 80 years old with acute or convalescent COVID-19.

V usage is TRBV11-2 and J usage is TRBJ2-3, with a weak D call TRBD2 (5 bases). CDR3 length equals 14 residues. In germline, CDR1 is SGHAT, CDR2 FQNNGV. The V gene lost 5 bases and the J gene lost 2 bases, with 11 bases spanning the gap. The DNA of the CDR3 is TGTGCCAGCAGCCGCTTGACTATCACAGATACGCAGTATTTT. Translating gives CASSRLTITDTQYF.

J is TRBJ1-2 and V is TRBV5-1, with TRBD1 identical over 12 bases. V dropped 3 bases and J dropped 4; count of bases not matched to a gene: 4. Germline values: CDR1 SGHRS, CDR2 YFSETQ. The CDR3 runs 15 residues. This chain's CDR3 is CASSWGQGATYGYTF. The CDR3 bases are TGCGCCAGCAGCTGGGGACAGGGGGCGACCTATGGCTACACCTTC.

This rearrangement joins TRBV27 to TRBJ2-5; 13 positions match TRBD2. Germline loops: CDR1 MNHEY, CDR2 SMNVEV (reference sequence). The CDR3 runs 18 residues. V lost 3 bases and J lost 5; bases outside the gene matches: 12. The chain's CDR3 is CASSLVPPGLAGVETQYF. In DNA, the CDR3 is TGTGCCAGCAGTTTGGTACCGCCCGGACTAGCGGGGGTGGAGACCCAGTACTTC.

The chain is built from TRBV7-8 and TRBJ1-6, with D unresolved. Germline V lookup: CDR1 SGHVS, CDR2 FQNEAQ. This CDR3 region has 14 residues. Between the trimmed V and J ends, which lost 3 bases and 7 bases, there was a span of 10 bases. CDR3 DNA sequence: TGTGCCAGCAGCTTGGGAGCACACAATTCACCCCTCCACTTT. Its translation is CASSLGAHNSPLHF.

The chain joins TRBV29-1 to TRBJ1-1, with a possible D match to TRBD1 (6 bases). V shed 3 bases and J shed 4 bases, with 15 bases lying between them. This CDR3 is built from 14 residues. Germline loops: CDR1 SQVTM, CDR2 ANQGSEA. DNA for the CDR3: TGCAGCGTTGAGGTTCAGGGGATTATCACTGAAGCTTTCTTT. This encodes CSVEVQGIITEAFF.

The chain recombines TRBV5-4 with TRBJ1-1; 8 bases agree with TRBD1. The CDR3 runs to 14 residues. The ends lost 4 bases at V and 3 bases at J; junction bases unmatched: 5. CDR1 is SGHNT and CDR2 is YYREEE in the germline V gene (reference sequence). The CDR3 DNA follows: TGTGCCAGCAGCACAGGGGGTTATGACACTGAAGCTTTCTTT. This gives the protein CASSTGGYDTEAFF.

The sample holds one count of this clone. The CDR3 region is CSAGTGGNYGYTF. In DNA form, the CDR3 reads TGCAGCGCAGGGACAGGGGGCAACTATGGCTACACCTTC. The chain recombines TRBV29-1 with TRBJ1-2; 12 bases map to TRBD1. The V gene's germline CDR1 is SQVTM and CDR2 ANQGSEA. Trimming removed 7 bases from V and 2 bases from J; junction bases left unmatched: 2. The CDR3 sequence is 13 residues long. Complete variable domain (other parts from reference TRBV29-1 and TRBJ1-2): SAVISQKPSRDICQRGTSLTIQCQVDSQVTMMFWYRQQPGQSLTLIATANQGSEATYESGFVIDKFPISRPNLTFSTLTVSNMSPEDSSIYLCSAGTGGNYGYTFGSGTRLTVV.

V usage is TRBV6-1 and J usage is TRBJ1-5; D is unclear. V lost 2 bases to trimming and J lost 5 bases, with 7 bases between them. CDR3 size: 13 residues. Germline-derived CDR1 and CDR2 are MNHNS and SASEGT. The CDR3 protein is CASSEIPYQPQHF. CDR3 DNA: TGTGCCAGCAGTGAAATCCCCTATCAGCCCCAGCATTTT.

This clone was seen a single time. This rearrangement joins TRBV19 to TRBJ1-5; D is unresolved. This CDR3 region has 12 residues. The germline V gene encodes CDR1 LNHDA and CDR2 SQIVND (reference sequence). Trimming left V 6 bases short and J 5 bases short, with 8 bases between. In DNA, the CDR3 is TGTGCCAGTAGAAAGATAGATCAGCCCCAGCATTTT. This gives the protein CASRKIDQPQHF.

CDR3 in amino acids: CASSPLQAHEQYF. The CDR3 bases are TGTGCCAGCAGTCCCCTCCAGGCTCACGAGCAGTACTTC. The chain has TRBV12-3 or TRBV12-4 and TRBJ2-7; D gene uncertain. The V and J ends lost 5 bases and 5 bases respectively, with 13 bases between them. This CDR3 is built from 13 residues.

The chain links TRBV11-3 to TRBJ2-1; 7 nucleotides agree with TRBD2. This CDR3 spans 15 amino acids. CDR1 is SGHNT, CDR2 YENEEA, per germline. Trimming took 3 bases from V and 2 from J; bases not matched to a gene: 4. The CDR3, as DNA: TGTGCCAGCAGCTTGGGGAGGGGTCCCTACAATGAGCAGTTCTTC. It yields the protein CASSLGRGPYNEQFF.

The CDR3: CASSRLTGAQSYGYTF. The CDR3 DNA reads as TGTGCCAGCAGTCGCCTGACAGGGGCGCAGAGCTATGGCTACACCTTC. The chain joins TRBV6-6 to TRBJ1-2; the match to TRBD1 covers 8 bases. The trim removed 5 bases at V and 4 bases at J, leaving 12 bases unmatched. Germline-derived CDR1 and CDR2 are MNHNY and SVGAGI (reference sequence). The CDR3 is made up of 16 amino acids.

The count of this clone is one. The chain has TRBV27 and TRBJ1-5, with D possibly TRBD1 on 5 matching bases. Trimming removed 3 bases at V and 0 bases at J, with 18 bases between. This CDR3 has 18 residues. CDR1 and CDR2 (germline): MNHEY, SMNVEV (reference sequence). The CDR3 nucleotides are TGTGCCAGCAGTTTTAGGTCGGAGACAGACGATAGCAATCAGCCCCAGCATTTT. Its translation is CASSFRSETDDSNQPQHF.

The rearrangement links TRBV10-3 to TRBJ2-2; 10 bases agree with TRBD1. J gave up 0 bases and V 9 bases, and 1 base lay outside the gene matches. This CDR3 has 14 amino acids. CDR1 is ENHRY and CDR2 is SYGVKD in the germline V gene. The CDR3 loop is CAIGQGANTGELFF. CDR3 nucleotide sequence: TGTGCCATTGGACAGGGGGCGAACACCGGGGAGCTGTTTTTT.

This rearrangement joins TRBV19 to TRBJ2-5; 16 bases are shared with TRBD2. Losses at the gene ends were 1 base for V and 5 bases for J; bases not matched to a gene: 13. CDR3 length: 20 residues. Looked up from germline, CDR1 is LNHDA and CDR2 is SQIVND (reference sequence). CDR3 sequence: CASSIALPRGTSGGVETQYF. CDR3 sequence (DNA): TGTGCCAGTAGTATAGCCCTTCCTCGAGGGACTAGCGGGGGGGTTGAGACCCAGTACTTC.

The V and J genes are TRBV4-2 and TRBJ2-1; 13 bases are shared with TRBD2. Unmatched junction bases numbered 7, after V lost 4 bases and J lost 7 bases. The CDR3 loop spans 16 amino acids. The germline V gene has CDR1 LGHNA and CDR2 YNFKEQ. The CDR3 DNA sequence: TGTGCCAGCAGCCCTTTGACGGGACTAGCGGGGAATGAGCAGTTCTTC. Protein: CASSPLTGLAGNEQFF.

This clone was found once. The chain has TRBV19 and TRBJ2-1; 8 bases are shared with TRBD2. V dropped 4 bases and J dropped 4; count of bases not matched to a gene: 9. Germline loops: CDR1 LNHDA, CDR2 SQIVND (reference sequence). CDR3 length equals 16 residues. The CDR3 DNA reads as TGTGCCAGTAGTACGGCGGGGGGCCACCTGTACAATGAGCAGTTCTTC. It codes for CASSTAGGHLYNEQFF.

The J gene is TRBJ2-5, the V gene TRBV19; 7 bases fit TRBD1. CDR3 length: 14 amino acids. The J segment lost 5 bases and the V segment lost 4 bases, leaving 7 bases of the junction unmatched. The germline V gene encodes CDR1 LNHDA and CDR2 SQIVND (reference sequence). DNA for the CDR3: TGTGCCAGTAGTAGTCACAGGGGTACCGAGACCCAGTACTTC. As protein: CASSSHRGTETQYF.

This sequence joins TRBV3-1 (or the pseudogene TRBV3-2) and TRBJ2-2; 7 positions agree with TRBD1. J was trimmed by 5 bases and V by 2 bases; bases with no gene match: 8. This CDR3 comprises 16 residues. Germline lookup yields CDR1 LGHDT and CDR2 YNNKEL (reference sequence). The CDR3 nucleotides are TGTGCCAGCAGCCAAAACAGGGGTTATGGGACCGGGGAGCTGTTTTTT. This encodes CASSQNRGYGTGELFF.

This clone has only one observation. The J gene is TRBJ2-7, the V gene TRBV3-1 (or the pseudogene TRBV3-2); 9 bases agree with TRBD1. The ends lost 5 bases at V and 0 bases at J; junction bases unmatched: 2. The CDR3 is 14 residues long. Germline CDR1 LGHDT, CDR2 YNNKEL (reference sequence). In nucleotides, the CDR3 is TGTGCCAGCAGCTTGGACAGGGGCTCCTACGAGCAGTACTTC. Translated, it gives CASSLDRGSYEQYF.

This rearrangement joins TRBV29-1 to TRBJ2-7, with TRBD2 as a possible D gene (5 bases). The germline CDR1 and CDR2 sequences are SQVTM and ANQGSEA. The V and J ends lost 4 bases and 0 bases respectively, with 10 bases between them. The CDR3 consists of 13 residues. The CDR3 nucleotides read TGCAGCGTTGCGGGGATTCACTCCTACGAGCAGTACTTC. Protein: CSVAGIHSYEQYF.

The J gene is TRBJ2-5, the V gene TRBV5-4, with D possibly matching TRBD1 (6 bases). The length of the CDR3 is 15 residues. Between the trimmed V and J ends, which lost 2 bases and 2 bases, there was a span of 13 bases. Germline V gives CDR1 SGHNT, CDR2 YYREEE (reference sequence). CDR3 nucleotide sequence: TGTGCCAGCAGCTTTGGTTTGACAGGACAAGAGACCCAGTACTTC. Its translation: CASSFGLTGQETQYF.

J is TRBJ1-1 and V is TRBV29-1; TRBD1 matches 9 bases. Germline assignment: CDR1 SQVTM and CDR2 ANQGSEA. The CDR3 runs to 11 residues. Trimming took 6 bases from V and 11 from J; bases not matched to a gene: 7. The DNA for the CDR3 is TGCAGCGTAGCTACAGGGGGCGCCGCTTTCTTT. Protein product: CSVATGGAAFF.

This clone was observed a single time. This sequence joins TRBV4-1 and TRBJ2-1, with TRBD2 identical over 11 bases. This CDR3 has 16 residues. CDR1 is MGHRA and CDR2 is YSYEKL in the germline V gene. The junction had 6 bases not matched to a gene; V was cut back by 4 bases and J by 4 bases. CDR3 DNA: TGCGCCAGCAGCCGTCTAGCGGGGGGCTCGTACAATGAGCAGTTCTTC. This translates into CASSRLAGGSYNEQFF.

The chain recombines TRBV5-4 with TRBJ1-2; D possibly corresponds to TRBD1 (6 bases). Germline lookup yields CDR1 SGHNT and CDR2 YYREEE (reference sequence). Deletions cut 3 bases from V and 2 bases from J, with 14 bases between. The CDR3 totals 15 residues. The CDR3 nucleotides read TGTGCCAGCAGCTGGGGGCTCATGGGGAACTATGGCTACACCTTC. Its protein product is CASSWGLMGNYGYTF.

V usage is TRBV13 and J usage is TRBJ1-1, with a weak D call TRBD1 (6 bases). V shed 4 bases and J shed 1 base, with 13 bases lying between them. The CDR3 sequence is 15 residues long. Germline assignment: CDR1 PRHDT and CDR2 FYEKMQ (reference sequence). The CDR3 loop reads CASSSSQGWNTEAFF. In nucleotides, the CDR3 is TGTGCCAGCAGCTCCTCCCAGGGGTGGAACACTGAAGCTTTCTTT.

Only one count was recorded for this clone. The genes are TRBV6-5 and TRBJ1-1; possibly TRBD1 for D (6 bases). This CDR3 region has 15 residues. The germline gives CDR1 MNHEY, CDR2 SVGAGI. Trimming took off 0 bases at V and 1 base at J, with 9 bases between the two ends. CDR3 in DNA: TGTGCCAGCAGTTACTCGACAGGCAGGAACACTGAAGCTTTCTTT. It codes for CASSYSTGRNTEAFF.

This rearrangement joins TRBV6-5 to TRBJ2-3, with D perhaps TRBD2 (5 bases). Germline loops: CDR1 MNHEY, CDR2 SVGAGI. CDR3 length equals 15 residues. V was cut by 6 bases and J by 2 bases, with 15 bases left in between. The CDR3 bases are TGTGCCAGCAGGCATCCCCGGGAAGACACAGATACGCAGTATTTT. This translates into CASRHPREDTDTQYF.

The chain carries TRBV4-1 and TRBJ1-5; TRBD1 aligns across 11 bases. The germline gives CDR1 MGHRA, CDR2 YSYEKL. J gave up 2 bases and V 4 bases, and 7 bases lay outside the gene matches. The CDR3 runs 17 residues. The CDR3 here is CASSPRDRGIGNQPQHF. CDR3 bases: TGCGCCAGCAGCCCCCGGGACAGGGGGATCGGCAATCAGCCCCAGCATTTT.